What follows are 23 T cell receptor beta chains derived from one specimen sequenced in a study of shared clonotypes between healthy human individuals. CD45RO negativity and positive selection for CCR7 defined naive CD8 cells, a population that excluded terminally differentiated effector memory CD45RA+ cells. Data came from immunoSEQ multiplex PCR; TCRdb stores just in-frame clones and leaves some out. The profile shows about 2 million clones, about 95% of them singletons. The specimen sequenced was naive CD8+ T cells sorted from blood. These receptors were taken from a man between 18 and 29 years old in good health.

The genes are TRBV4-3 and TRBJ1-2; the match to TRBD1 covers 8 bases. CDR3 length: 14 amino acids. Looked up from germline, CDR1 is LGHNA and CDR2 is YSLEER. J gave up 8 bases and V 0 bases, and 5 bases lay outside the gene matches. The CDR3 nucleotides read TGCGCCAGCAGCCAAGAGCAGGGGGCAGGCGGCTACACCTTC. Translation gives CASSQEQGAGGYTF.

The chain has TRBV7-2 and TRBJ2-2, with TRBD1 as a possible D gene (5 bases). Germline-derived CDR1 and CDR2 are SGHTA and FQGNSA. The length of the CDR3 is 15 residues. V lost 1 base and J lost 7, with 13 bases in between. CDR3 amino acids: CASSLEQAVVGELFF. CDR3 bases: TGTGCCAGCAGCTTAGAACAGGCCGTTGTCGGGGAGCTGTTTTTT. Looking up the rest from reference TRBV7-2 and TRBJ2-2 gives the full variable domain: GAGVSQSPSNKVTEKGKDVELRCDPISGHTALYWYRQSLGQGLEFLIYFQGNSAPDKSGLPSDRFSAERTGGSVSTLTIQRTQQEDSAVYLCASSLEQAVVGELFFGEGSRLTVL.

For this clone: Other DNA variants within this sample encode the same CDR3. This chain connects TRBV7-9 to TRBJ2-2; perhaps D is TRBD1 or TRBD2 (5 bases each). Trimming removed 0 bases from V and 6 bases from J, with 5 bases in between. Germline loops: CDR1 SEHNR, CDR2 FQNEAQ (reference sequence). The CDR3 covers 13 residues. DNA of the CDR3: TGTGCCAGCAGCTTAGCGGGGGCCGGGGAGCTGTTTTTT. It codes for CASSLAGAGELFF. Using reference TRBV7-9 and TRBJ2-2 for the parts outside the CDR3, the full variable domain is DTGVSQNPRHKITKRGQNVTFRCDPISEHNRLYWYRQTLGQGPEFLTYFQNEAQLEKSRLLSDRFSAERPKGSFSTLEIQRTEQGDSAMYLCASSLAGAGELFFGEGSRLTVL.

The rearrangement uses TRBV28 and TRBJ2-7; D is uncertain. The CDR3 is 12 amino acids. The V end lost 6 bases, the J end lost 2 bases, and 8 bases lay between the germline ends. CDR1 and CDR2 from the germline V gene are MDHEN and SYDVKM. CDR3 loop: CASREPAYEQYF. DNA of the CDR3: TGTGCCAGCAGAGAACCAGCCTACGAGCAGTACTTC.

The rearrangement links TRBV7-6 to TRBJ2-7; D call uncertain. Trimming shortened V by 5 bases and J by 1 base, and 12 bases separated the two germline ends. Germline V lookup: CDR1 SGHVS, CDR2 FNYEAQ. There are 14 residues in the CDR3. CDR3 sequence reads: CASSASQGSYEQYF. The CDR3 DNA sequence: TGTGCCAGCAGCGCGTCCCAAGGGTCCTACGAGCAGTACTTC.

This rearrangement joins TRBV19 to TRBJ2-7; D is perhaps TRBD2 (6 bases). This CDR3 is 15 amino acids long. Germline CDR1 is LNHDA and CDR2 is SQIVND (reference sequence). The V end lost 1 base, the J end lost 4 bases, and 14 bases lay between the germline ends. CDR3 DNA sequence: TGTGCCAGTAGTATAGCGGGTAGCGGAGTTTACGAGCAGTACTTC. Its protein is CASSIAGSGVYEQYF.

Details on this clone: The sample carries other DNA sequences with the same CDR3. The chain links TRBV27 to TRBJ2-1; D remains ambiguous. Germline V gene sequence: CDR1 MNHEY, CDR2 SMNVEV (reference sequence). With 3 bases removed from V and 6 bases from J, the gap between germline ends came to 9 bases. This CDR3 has 13 amino acids. The CDR3 DNA is TGTGCCAGCAGTTTTCGGACGGTCAATGAGCAGTTCTTC. It encodes CASSFRTVNEQFF.

The genes are TRBV6-1 and TRBJ1-1; D call uncertain. Germline CDR1 is MNHNS and CDR2 is SASEGT. CDR3 length equals 12 residues. The germline V and J ends were trimmed by 7 bases and 4 bases, with 10 bases remaining between them. CDR3 nucleotide sequence: TGTGCCAGCATTAAATGGGGCACTGAAGCTTTCTTT. Translating gives CASIKWGTEAFF.

The rearrangement links TRBV6-1 to TRBJ2-1; 8 nucleotides line up with TRBD2. The ends lost 8 bases at V and 3 bases at J; junction bases unmatched: 9. The length of the CDR3 is 15 residues. Germline V lookup: CDR1 MNHNS, CDR2 SASEGT. The CDR3 DNA is TGTGCCAGCCTCCCACGGGGGGGATTCTACAATGAGCAGTTCTTC. This encodes CASLPRGGFYNEQFF.

The chain links TRBV4-2 to TRBJ2-7; 9 positions agree with TRBD2. The germline CDR1 and CDR2 sequences are LGHNA and YNFKEQ. The CDR3 consists of 14 residues. The ends lost 2 bases at V and 6 bases at J; junction bases unmatched: 5. CDR3 sequence: CASSQLTSGSEQYF. CDR3 DNA: TGTGCCAGCAGCCAATTAACTAGCGGGTCCGAGCAGTACTTC.

The V and J genes are TRBV5-6 and TRBJ2-7; the D gene is possibly TRBD1 (5 bases). Trimming cost V 4 bases and J 4 bases, with 18 bases left between them. Germline loops: CDR1 SGHDT, CDR2 YYEEEE. This CDR3 comprises 15 residues. The CDR3 nucleotides are TGTGCCAGCAGCCGTTCTGGACACGGTAAATACGAGCAGTACTTC. Encoded protein: CASSRSGHGKYEQYF.

The chain joins TRBV6-5 to TRBJ1-6, with D unresolved. Germline assignment: CDR1 MNHEY and CDR2 SVGAGI. CDR3 length: 13 amino acids. V shed 0 bases and J shed 9 bases, with 6 bases lying between them. DNA for the CDR3: TGTGCCAGCAGTTACTCGAATGTTTCACCCCTCCACTTT. Encoded protein: CASSYSNVSPLHF.

The V and J genes are TRBV7-6 and TRBJ1-2; D is perhaps TRBD1 (6 bases). CDR3 length: 16 amino acids. CDR1 is SGHVS and CDR2 is FNYEAQ in the germline V gene. Trimming took 3 bases from V and 0 from J, leaving 14 bases between them. The CDR3 reads CASSLSQGNSNYGYTF. CDR3 coding DNA: TGTGCCAGCAGCTTGTCACAGGGAAATTCTAACTATGGCTACACCTTC.

The rearrangement links TRBV7-9 to TRBJ2-1; TRBD1 matches 8 bases. Germline CDR1 SEHNR, CDR2 FQNEAQ (reference sequence). This CDR3 has 15 amino acids. Germline trimming cut 4 bases from V and 6 bases from J; bases unmatched to any gene: 8. The CDR3 loop reads CASSSTGEGGNEQFF. The CDR3 DNA reads TGTGCCAGCAGCTCGACAGGGGAAGGAGGCAATGAGCAGTTCTTC.

As regards this clone: This sample includes further DNA sequences coding for the same CDR3. V usage is TRBV7-9 and J usage is TRBJ1-5; D is unresolved. Germline V gives CDR1 SEHNR, CDR2 FQNEAQ (reference sequence). V lost 1 base and J lost 2, with 6 bases in between. The CDR3 runs to 14 residues. CDR3 sequence reads: CASSLGTGNQPQHF. CDR3 nucleotide sequence: TGTGCCAGCAGCTTAGGGACGGGCAATCAGCCCCAGCATTTT.

The chain has TRBV27 and TRBJ2-1; possibly TRBD2 for D (5 bases). In germline, CDR1 is MNHEY, CDR2 SMNVEV (reference sequence). The CDR3 consists of 16 residues. The V gene lost 5 bases and the J gene lost 2 bases, with 16 bases spanning the gap. The DNA of the CDR3 is TGTGCCAGCAGTCCCATCCCGCTAGCCACCTACAATGAGCAGTTCTTC. As protein: CASSPIPLATYNEQFF.

Concerning this clone: The same CDR3 is also encoded by other DNA sequences in this sample. J is TRBJ2-7 and V is TRBV5-6, with 10 bases lining up with TRBD1. The CDR3 consists of 14 residues. With V trimmed by 4 bases and J by 2 bases, 3 bases remained unmatched. In germline, CDR1 is SGHDT, CDR2 YYEEEE. The CDR3 spells CASSPGQGAYEQYF. The CDR3 coding sequence is TGTGCCAGCAGCCCTGGACAGGGGGCCTACGAGCAGTACTTC.

This chain links TRBV7-8 with TRBJ1-2, with D hard to call. V was shortened by 4 bases and J by 2 bases, with 11 bases between the two germline ends. CDR1 is SGHVS and CDR2 is FQNEAQ in the germline V gene. CDR3 size: 14 residues. The CDR3 DNA reads as TGTGCCAGCAGCTCCTTGGGAGAGAACTATGGCTACACCTTC. Its translation is CASSSLGENYGYTF.

V and J are TRBV27 and TRBJ2-1, with 7 bases fitting TRBD2. Trimming cost V 7 bases and J 0 bases; bases outside gene matches: 3. Germline V gene lookup returns CDR1 MNHEY and CDR2 SMNVEV (reference sequence). The length of the CDR3 is 14 residues. The CDR3 sequence: CASKSGISYNEQFF. CDR3 coding DNA: TGTGCCAGCAAAAGCGGGATCTCCTACAATGAGCAGTTCTTC.

V gene TRBV29-1 combines with J gene TRBJ2-1; 11 bases are shared with TRBD2. CDR1 is SQVTM and CDR2 is ANQGSEA in the germline V gene. The CDR3 runs 18 residues. With V trimmed by 7 bases and J by 0 bases, 14 bases remained unmatched. The CDR3 DNA follows: TGCAGCGCCTCCGGGACTAGCGGTTATCTTAGCTCCTACAATGAGCAGTTCTTC. Translating it yields CSASGTSGYLSSYNEQFF.

The rearrangement links TRBV27 to TRBJ1-2; possibly TRBD1 for D (5 bases). The CDR3 is made up of 16 amino acids. The germline V gene has CDR1 MNHEY and CDR2 SMNVEV (reference sequence). Trimming removed 7 bases at V and 6 bases at J, with 24 bases between. The CDR3 DNA reads as TGTGCCAGCACCAGAGTCGGGGCGTCGGTTCTTCATGGCTACACCTTC. Amino acid sequence: CASTRVGASVLHGYTF.

J is TRBJ2-3 and V is TRBV9, with TRBD1 identical over 12 bases. The CDR3 has 16 residues. Germline lookup yields CDR1 SGDLS and CDR2 YYNGEE. With V trimmed by 4 bases and J by 4 bases, 7 bases remained unmatched. For the CDR3, the DNA is TGTGCCAGCAGCTTAGACCGGGACAGGGGGCCAGATACGCAGTATTTT. This codes for CASSLDRDRGPDTQYF.

This clone has only one observation. This chain uses TRBV5-1 with TRBJ1-1, with D unresolved. Trimming pared 0 bases from V and 0 bases from J, leaving 18 bases between. CDR1 and CDR2 from the germline V gene are SGHRS and YFSETQ. The CDR3 totals 18 residues. The CDR3 is CASSLAPPRVVLNTEAFF. For the CDR3, the DNA is TGCGCCAGCAGCTTGGCCCCACCCCGAGTTGTCCTGAACACTGAAGCTTTCTTT.